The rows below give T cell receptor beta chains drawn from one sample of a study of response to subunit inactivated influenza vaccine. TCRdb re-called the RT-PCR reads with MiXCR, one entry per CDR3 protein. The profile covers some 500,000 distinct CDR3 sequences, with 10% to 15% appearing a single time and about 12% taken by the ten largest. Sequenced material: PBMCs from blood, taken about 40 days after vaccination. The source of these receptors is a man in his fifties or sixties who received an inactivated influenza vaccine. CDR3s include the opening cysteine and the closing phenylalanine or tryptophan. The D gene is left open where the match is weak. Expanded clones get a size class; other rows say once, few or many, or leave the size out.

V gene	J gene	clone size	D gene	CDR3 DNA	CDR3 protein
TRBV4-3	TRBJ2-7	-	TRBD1	TGCGCCAGCAGCCAAGAATACCAGGGGGCTTACTACGAGCAGTACTTC	CASSQEYQGAYYEQYF
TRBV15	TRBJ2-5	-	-	TGTGCCACCAGCAGAGCGGGACTCTCTGTTGTGGCCCAGTACTTC	CATSRAGLSVVAQYF
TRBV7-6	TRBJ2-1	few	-	TGTGCCAGCAGCTTGGGGACGCTCCTTTCGGGCATTGGTGAGCAGTTCTTC	CASSLGTLLSGIGEQFF
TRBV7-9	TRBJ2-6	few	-	TGTGCCAGCAGCCCGATGGTATGGGCCAACGTCCTGACTTTC	CASSPMVWANVLTF
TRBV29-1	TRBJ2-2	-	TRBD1	TGCAGCGCCGATTTGGGGCAGGGGGCCCCCGGGGAGCTGTTTTTT	CSADLGQGAPGELFF
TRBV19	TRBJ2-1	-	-	TGTGCCAGTAGTATAGGTAGGGGACCCTACAATGAGCAGTTCTTC	CASSIGRGPYNEQFF
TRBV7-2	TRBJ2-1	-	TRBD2	TGTGCCAGCAGCTTAACCCAGCGGGGGTACTCCTACAATGAGCAGTTCTTC	CASSLTQRGYSYNEQFF
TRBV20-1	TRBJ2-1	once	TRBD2	TGCAGTGTTTTTAGCGGGAGTGACAATGAGCAGTTCTTC	CSVFSGSDNEQFF
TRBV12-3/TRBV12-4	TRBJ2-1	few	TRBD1	TGTGCCAGCAGTTTCCGGGACAGGGGGTTTAATGAGCAGTTCTTC	CASSFRDRGFNEQFF
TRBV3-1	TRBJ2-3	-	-	TGTGCCAGCAGCCAAGGACTGAATCCCACAGATACGCAGTATTTT	CASSQGLNPTDTQYF
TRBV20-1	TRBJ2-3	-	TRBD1	TGCAGTGCTAGCTCGACAGGGGGAACAGATACGCAGTATTTT	CSASSTGGTDTQYF
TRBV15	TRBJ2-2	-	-	TGTGCCACCAGCAGACTAAACCGGGCCAACTCGGGCACCGGGGAGCTGTTTTTT	CATSRLNRANSGTGELFF
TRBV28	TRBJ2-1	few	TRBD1	TGTGCCAGCAGTTCCATGGACAGGGTCCCCTCCTACAATGAGCAGTTCTTC	CASSSMDRVPSYNEQFF
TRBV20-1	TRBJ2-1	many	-	TGCAGTGCTAGAGGCGTGTCCTTTGACAATGAGCAGTTCTTC	CSARGVSFDNEQFF
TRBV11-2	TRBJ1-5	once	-	TGTGCCAGCAGCTTAGTATTTATGGGGGGGCGTAGAAGCAATCAGCCCCAGCGTTTT	CASSLVFMGGRRSNQPQRF
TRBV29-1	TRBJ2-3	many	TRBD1	TGCAGCGTTGGACAGGGGTTCGATACGCAGTATTTT	CSVGQGFDTQYF
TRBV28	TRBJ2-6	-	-	TGTGCCAGCAGGTTGACCCCCCCCGGAGGGATCTCTGGGGCCAACGTCCTGACTTTC	CASRLTPPGGISGANVLTF
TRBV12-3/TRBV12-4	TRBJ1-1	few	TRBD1	TGTGCCAGCAGTCACCGGGACAGGAGTGGCGCTTTCTTT	CASSHRDRSGAFF
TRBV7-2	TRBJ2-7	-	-	TGTGCCAGCAGCCAAAGAGGGCCCGGAGTTTACGAGCAGTACTTC	CASSQRGPGVYEQYF
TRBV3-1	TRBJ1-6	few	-	TGTGCCAGCAGCCTTCCGGGACCGTCTTCACCCCTCCACTTT	CASSLPGPSSPLHF
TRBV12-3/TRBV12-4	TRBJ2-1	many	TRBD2	TGTGCCAGCAGTTTTGAAGGCGGGAGGGCCAAGGAGCAGTTCTTC	CASSFEGGRAKEQFF
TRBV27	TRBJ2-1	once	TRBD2	TGTGCCAGCAGTTTGCGGGGGACGGCCTCCTACAATGAGCAGTTCTTC	CASSLRGTASYNEQFF
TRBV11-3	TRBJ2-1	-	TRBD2	TGTGCCAGCAGCCTTACGGGACTAGCGGGAGGTGAGCAGTTCTTC	CASSLTGLAGGEQFF
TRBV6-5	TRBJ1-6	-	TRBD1	TGTGCCAGCAGTTACTCAGGGGGCAGGGGTTCACCCCTCCACTTT	CASSYSGGRGSPLHF
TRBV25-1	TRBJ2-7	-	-	TGTGCCAGCAGTGCCCCCTCCTACGAGCAGTACTTC	CASSAPSYEQYF
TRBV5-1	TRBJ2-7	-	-	TGCGCCAGCAGCTTTGAAGCTAGAGGGAACGACGAGCAGTACTTC	CASSFEARGNDEQYF
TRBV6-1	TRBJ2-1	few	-	TGTGCCAGCAGTGAACCTAGGACGGGGCAGTTCTTC	CASSEPRTGQFF
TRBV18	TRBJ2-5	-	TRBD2	TGTGCCAGCGCCACTAGCGGGGCTAACCAAGAGACCCAGTACTTC	CASATSGANQETQYF
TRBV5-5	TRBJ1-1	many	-	TGTGCCAGCAGCAACACAGAGAACACTGAAGCTTTCTTT	CASSNTENTEAFF
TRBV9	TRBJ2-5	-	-	TGTGCCAGCAGCGTACGGTCTGACGAGACCCAGTACTTC	CASSVRSDETQYF
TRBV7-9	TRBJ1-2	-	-	TGTGCCAGCAGCCAACTGACAGAAAAGGATGGCTACACCTTC	CASSQLTEKDGYTF
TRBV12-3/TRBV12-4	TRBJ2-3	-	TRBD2	TGTGCCAGCAGTCGTCGACTAGCGGGGGGGCTTGAGATAGATACGCAGTATTTT	CASSRRLAGGLEIDTQYF
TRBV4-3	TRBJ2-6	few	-	TGCGCCAGCAGCCAAGGATATACCGGGACAAGCTCTGGGGCCAACGTCCTGACTTTC	CASSQGYTGTSSGANVLTF
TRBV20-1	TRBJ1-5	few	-	TGCAGTGCTAGGGGCAGGGCCAGCAATCAGCCCCAGCATTTT	CSARGRASNQPQHF
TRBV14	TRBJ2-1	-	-	TGTGCCAGCAGCCAGTTCCGGGGCGTACAAAATGAGCAGTTCTTC	CASSQFRGVQNEQFF
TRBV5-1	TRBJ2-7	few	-	TGCGCCAGCAGCCGCCCCGGGGGAATGGCCTCCTACGAGCAGTACTTC	CASSRPGGMASYEQYF
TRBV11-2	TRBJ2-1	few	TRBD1	TGTGCCAGCAGCCCCGCGACAGGGGGGGCCAGCTCCTACAATGAGCAGTTCTTC	CASSPATGGASSYNEQFF
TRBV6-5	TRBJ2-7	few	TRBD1	TGTGCCAGCAGTTACTCCCGGGACAGGGCCCGGGAGCAGTACTTC	CASSYSRDRAREQYF
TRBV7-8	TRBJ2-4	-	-	TGTGCCAGCAGCACCCGGGACCCCAAAAACATTCAGTACTTC	CASSTRDPKNIQYF
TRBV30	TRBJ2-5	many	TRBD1	TGTGCCTGGAGTACGACAGGGGTTGAGACCCAGTACTTC	CAWSTTGVETQYF
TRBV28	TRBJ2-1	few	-	TGTGCCAGCAGTTCCGGCCAAGTCGGATACAATGAGCAGTTCTTC	CASSSGQVGYNEQFF
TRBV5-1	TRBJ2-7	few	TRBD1	TGCGCCAGCGGGACAGGGGAGAACTACGAGCAGTACTTC	CASGTGENYEQYF
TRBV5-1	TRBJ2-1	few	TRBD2	TGCGCCAGCAGCTTCACAAGCGGGAGGGGTTTTAATGAGCAGTTCTTC	CASSFTSGRGFNEQFF
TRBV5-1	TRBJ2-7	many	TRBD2	TGCGCCAGCACCACCGGACTAGCGGGAGCCTACGAGCAGTACTTC	CASTTGLAGAYEQYF
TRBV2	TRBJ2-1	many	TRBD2	TGTGCCAGCAGTGAAGGGGGTTCTAGCGGGGGGGCCCCTCTTTACAATGAGCAGTTCTTC	CASSEGGSSGGAPLYNEQFF
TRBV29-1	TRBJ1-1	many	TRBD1	TGCAGCGTTGCCAGACAGGGAAACACTGAAGCTTTCTTT	CSVARQGNTEAFF